This TCR beta chain originates from a study of patients and donors after allogeneic stem cell transplantation. TCRdb re-called the RT-PCR reads with MiXCR, one entry per CDR3 protein. The table shows fewer than 200,000 distinct CDR3 sequences, with about 32% occurring only once. V gave up 6 bases and J gave up 4 bases; unmatched junction bases: 7. The CDR3 is 14 residues long. This chain uses TRBV12-3 or TRBV12-4 with TRBJ2-3, with 7 bases fitting TRBD1. The clonotype originates from a human donor who was either an allogeneic HSCT recipient or a stem cell or donor lymphocyte infusion donor (not recorded which). It is not recorded whose cells these are; they may come from a transplant donor. Sequencing was carried out using blood, either unsorted or a sorted T cell fraction (not recorded which). The CDR3 spells CASSRITGADTQYF. The CDR3 DNA follows: TGTGCCAGCAGCCGTATCACAGGGGCAGATACGCAGTATTTT.